This is a list of T cell receptor beta chains from one sample in a study of cytomegalovirus exposure and HLA in healthy donors. Profiling relied on immunoSEQ multiplex PCR, and the TCRdb table lists in-frame clones only, not all of them. The sample shows under 150,000 clones, about three quarters of them seen only once. The specimen was PBMCs. The receptor set was obtained from a woman between 25 and 40 years old in good health and CMV-seronegative. Both conserved end residues are part of each CDR3. A D gene is named only where the DNA matches it firmly. Clone size, where shown, is once, few, many, or a class for clones that have expanded.

abundance,d_gene,j_gene,v_gene,CDR3aa,CDR3nt
-,TRBD1,TRBJ1-2,TRBV27,CASSPGTGIGGYTF,TGTGCCAGCAGCCCGGGGACAGGGATTGGGGGCTACACCTTC
once,TRBD1,TRBJ1-1,TRBV5-5,CASTRQGTGGKVNTEAFF,TGTGCCAGCACCAGACAAGGGACAGGGGGTAAGGTGAACACTGAAGCTTTCTTT
-,TRBD2,TRBJ2-5,TRBV5-4,CASSWGVASQLAGNGETQYF,TGTGCCAGCAGCTGGGGGGTCGCCTCACAACTAGCGGGTAACGGAGAGACCCAGTACTTC
-,-,TRBJ2-7,TRBV2,CASSKRDSGVEQYF,TGTGCCAGCAGTAAGAGGGATTCTGGGGTTGAGCAGTACTTC
-,TRBD2,TRBJ2-5,TRBV9,CASSARGGFLETQYF,TGTGCCAGCAGCGCGCGGGGGGGCTTTCTAGAGACCCAGTACTTC
-,-,TRBJ1-6,TRBV11-2,CASSSRPGEGSPLHF,TGTGCCAGCAGCTCCCGACCAGGGGAGGGTTCACCCCTCCACTTT
few,-,TRBJ2-3,TRBV2,CASRDKAQDTQYF,TGTGCCAGCCGGGACAAAGCACAAGATACGCAGTATTTT
-,-,TRBJ1-5,TRBV5-1,CASSPGGVEPQHF,TGCGCCAGCAGCCCCGGAGGGGTGGAGCCCCAGCATTTT
-,TRBD2,TRBJ2-3,TRBV15,CATSRSGLAGTDTQYF,TGTGCCACCAGCAGATCTGGACTAGCAGGAACAGATACGCAGTATTTT
-,-,TRBJ1-6,TRBV7-9,CASSPPSGWIDSPLHF,TGTGCCAGCAGCCCCCCTTCGGGTTGGATCGATTCACCCCTCCACTTT
-,-,TRBJ2-7,TRBV11-2,CASSPFYEQYF,TGTGCCAGCAGCCCGTTCTACGAGCAGTACTTC
-,-,TRBJ1-1,TRBV4-1,CASSQPTGLNTEAFF,TGCGCCAGCAGCCAACCGACAGGCCTGAACACTGAAGCTTTCTTT
-,-,TRBJ1-1,TRBV23-1,CASSRTGDPEAFF,TGCGCCAGCAGCCGGACGGGGGACCCTGAAGCTTTCTTT
-,TRBD1,TRBJ2-7,TRBV30,CAWSVGGQGSYEQYF,TGTGCCTGGAGTGTTGGGGGACAGGGTAGCTACGAGCAGTACTTC
-,TRBD1,TRBJ1-5,TRBV12-5,CASGLVGQQPQHF,TGTGCTAGTGGTTTGGTGGGACAGCAGCCCCAGCATTTT
-,-,TRBJ2-1,TRBV9,CASSVDLPQGIRSEQFF,TGTGCCAGCAGCGTAGATCTCCCGCAGGGAATCAGGAGTGAGCAGTTCTTC
-,TRBD1,TRBJ1-2,TRBV5-6,CASSQRGTAYGYTF,TGTGCCAGCAGTCAAAGGGGGACAGCTTATGGCTACACCTTC
-,-,TRBJ1-2,TRBV19,CASSISGLGYTF,TGTGCCAGTAGTATCTCAGGGCTTGGCTACACCTTC
-,TRBD2,TRBJ2-1,TRBV6-6,CASSSSGGASYNEQFF,TGTGCCAGCAGCTCCAGCGGGGGGGCCTCCTACAATGAGCAGTTCTTC
-,TRBD2,TRBJ2-7,TRBV7-2,CASSLGGLDYEQYF,TGTGCCAGCAGCTTAGGGGGACTAGACTACGAGCAGTACTTC
-,-,TRBJ1-1,TRBV7-3,CASSLGRETEAFF,TGTGCCAGCAGCTTAGGCAGGGAAACTGAAGCTTTCTTT
-,TRBD1,TRBJ1-1,TRBV29-1,CNAKDRGGSTEAFF,TGCAACGCCAAAGACAGGGGAGGGTCGACTGAAGCTTTCTTT
-,TRBD1,TRBJ1-2,TRBV6-4,CASKRTGEDNYGYTF,TGTGCCAGCAAGAGGACAGGGGAAGATAACTATGGCTACACCTTC
-,-,TRBJ1-1,TRBV5-1,CASSAYSTGNTEAFF,TGCGCCAGCAGCGCATATTCGACGGGGAACACTGAAGCTTTCTTT
-,-,TRBJ1-2,TRBV5-3,CARSFPGSYGYTF,TGTGCCAGAAGCTTCCCGGGGAGCTATGGCTACACCTTC
few,TRBD1,TRBJ2-7,TRBV27,CASSLSGTASYEQYF,TGTGCCAGCAGTTTATCCGGGACAGCCTCCTACGAGCAGTACTTC
-,TRBD1,TRBJ1-6,TRBV14,CASSQRTGANSPLHF,TGTGCCAGCAGCCAGCGGACAGGGGCTAATTCACCCCTCCACTTT
-,TRBD1,TRBJ2-1,TRBV2,CASSADRGFYNEQFF,TGTGCCAGCAGTGCGGACAGGGGCTTTTACAATGAGCAGTTCTTC
-,-,TRBJ2-2,TRBV5-1,CASSLGLEAIRGASGELFF,TGCGCCAGCAGCTTAGGACTGGAGGCCATCAGGGGAGCCTCCGGGGAGCTGTTTTTT
-,TRBD1,TRBJ1-4,TRBV6-1,CASSLGGGGEKLFF,TGTGCCAGCTCCCTTGGAGGGGGCGGTGAAAAACTGTTTTTT
-,-,TRBJ2-3,TRBV5-1,CASSLRAAFGGSDTQYF,TGCGCCAGCAGCTTGCGGGCGGCGTTTGGGGGGTCAGATACGCAGTATTTT
-,-,TRBJ1-5,TRBV7-8,CASSSAGVPNQPQHF,TGTGCCAGCAGTTCCGCGGGGGTGCCCAATCAGCCCCAGCATTTT
-,TRBD1,TRBJ1-1,TRBV18,CASSPPDRVAFF,TGTGCCAGCTCACCACCGGACAGGGTGGCTTTCTTT
-,TRBD2,TRBJ2-7,TRBV4-1,CASSKTSRSAEEQYF,TGCGCCAGCAGCAAGACTAGCAGATCCGCGGAGGAGCAGTACTTC
-,-,TRBJ1-1,TRBV9,CASSSYLNTEAFF,TGTGCCAGCAGCTCTTATTTGAACACTGAAGCTTTCTTT
-,-,TRBJ1-2,TRBV5-4,CASSSGLRYTF,TGTGCCAGCAGTTCTGGCCTCCGCTACACCTTC
-,TRBD1,TRBJ2-3,TRBV18,CASSHRDRLATDTQYF,TGTGCCAGCTCACATAGGGACAGGCTAGCCACAGATACGCAGTATTTT
few,-,TRBJ1-1,TRBV5-1,CASSKDLQGSAFF,TGCGCCAGCAGCAAGGACCTACAGGGCTCCGCTTTCTTT
-,TRBD2,TRBJ2-5,TRBV5-4,CASSVAGAQETQYF,TGTGCCAGCAGTGTAGCGGGGGCTCAAGAGACCCAGTACTTC
-,-,TRBJ1-2,TRBV27,CASSSGASDYGYTF,TGTGCCAGCAGTTCAGGGGCGAGCGACTATGGCTACACCTTC
-,TRBD2,TRBJ2-3,TRBV5-1,CASSLAGASGGITDTQYF,TGCGCCAGCAGCTTGGCCGGGGCTAGCGGGGGGATCACAGATACGCAGTATTTT
-,-,TRBJ2-7,TRBV6-1,CASSEDRAVYEQYF,TGTGCCAGCAGTGAAGACAGGGCAGTCTACGAGCAGTACTTC
-,TRBD1,TRBJ2-2,TRBV19,CASSMGQGSAGELFF,TGTGCCAGTAGTATGGGACAGGGGAGCGCCGGGGAGCTGTTTTTT
-,-,TRBJ1-6,TRBV5-5,CASSYQGTSSPLHF,TGTGCCAGCAGCTACCAGGGAACAAGTTCACCCCTCCACTTT